Below, 28 T cell receptor beta chains from the same sample are listed, as sequenced in a study of shared clonotypes between healthy human individuals. Here immunoSEQ multiplex PCR was the method, and the copy in TCRdb shows in-frame clones only, minus some. The table has more than 2,000,000 clones, 85% to 95% seen once; the top ten hold around 0.14%. The specimen was naive CD4+ T cells sorted from blood. Subset reported: CD45RA+ positively selected. The receptor set was obtained from a man aged 18 to 29 in good health.

Regarding this clone: The sample has other DNA sequences that encode this CDR3 too. The CDR3 is CSVGNNEQFF. The CDR3 region has the DNA TGCAGCGTTGGAAACAATGAGCAGTTCTTC. The rearrangement links TRBV29-1 to TRBJ2-1; D is unresolved. The V and J ends lost 4 bases and 5 bases respectively, with 3 bases between them. Germline CDR1 reads SQVTM; CDR2 reads ANQGSEA. The CDR3 is 10 amino acids.

The chain carries TRBV7-8 and TRBJ1-2; D gene ambiguous. Germline CDR1 reads SGHVS; CDR2 reads FQNEAQ. This CDR3 is 13 amino acids long. V dropped 1 base and J dropped 13 bases, with 16 bases sitting between them. The DNA for the CDR3 is TGTGCCAGCAGCTTAGAGTTTTGGAGGGCGCTCACCTTC. Amino acid sequence: CASSLEFWRALTF.

The genes are TRBV7-2 and TRBJ2-5; TRBD2 matches 14 bases. Germline lookup yields CDR1 SGHTA and CDR2 FQGNSA. The CDR3 totals 16 residues. The ends lost 1 base at V and 4 bases at J; junction bases unmatched: 2. CDR3 region: CASSLDGTSGRETQYF. The CDR3 coding sequence is TGTGCCAGCAGCTTAGATGGGACTAGCGGGAGAGAGACCCAGTACTTC.

The chain is built from TRBV29-1 and TRBJ2-5, with D perhaps assigned TRBD1 or TRBD2 (5 bases each). Between the trimmed V and J ends, which lost 4 bases and 5 bases, there was a span of 14 bases. CDR3 length: 13 amino acids. Germline CDR1 is SQVTM and CDR2 is ANQGSEA. The CDR3 coding sequence is TGCAGCGTTGGGGGCAGGGTAGCGGAGACCCAGTACTTC. Its translation: CSVGGRVAETQYF.

This chain links TRBV2 with TRBJ2-2, with 7 bases lining up with TRBD1. Germline CDR1 SNHLY, CDR2 FYNNEI. The J segment lost 3 bases and the V segment lost 7 bases, leaving 5 bases of the junction unmatched. The CDR3 consists of 14 residues. The CDR3 protein is CASKRQGDTGELFF. The CDR3 DNA reads TGTGCCAGCAAAAGACAGGGAGACACCGGGGAGCTGTTTTTT.

J is TRBJ1-5 and V is TRBV2, with TRBD1 identical over 9 bases. V shed 6 bases and J 9 bases; nucleotides not matched to a gene: 12. CDR3 length: 15 amino acids. In germline, CDR1 is SNHLY, CDR2 FYNNEI. CDR3 protein: CASRVDRGPEWPQHF. CDR3 nucleotide sequence: TGTGCCAGCAGGGTGGACAGGGGCCCCGAGTGGCCCCAGCATTTT.

This sequence joins TRBV7-2 and TRBJ2-1; no reliable D call. Trimming stripped 0 bases from V and 7 bases from J, with 7 bases between. Looked up from germline, CDR1 is SGHTA and CDR2 is FQGNSA. There are 13 residues in the CDR3. The CDR3 sequence is CASSLATFNEQFF. Here the CDR3 DNA reads TGTGCCAGCAGCTTAGCGACTTTTAATGAGCAGTTCTTC.

The chain links TRBV9 to TRBJ2-3; the D is unclear. CDR3 length equals 14 residues. Trimming took 2 bases from V and 0 from J, leaving 7 bases between them. CDR1 and CDR2 (germline): SGDLS, YYNGEE. The CDR3 DNA is TGTGCCAGCAGCGTCTCTCCTAGCACAGATACGCAGTATTTT. It encodes CASSVSPSTDTQYF.

With regard to this clone: The sample has other DNA sequences that encode this CDR3 too. The rearrangement uses TRBV7-2 and TRBJ2-1; TRBD2 matches 9 bases. V was pared by 1 base and J by 3 bases, with 4 bases of the junction left unmatched. The CDR3 loop spans 16 amino acids. The germline V gene encodes CDR1 SGHTA and CDR2 FQGNSA. CDR3 region: CASSLVAGAGYNEQFF. In DNA form, the CDR3 reads TGTGCCAGCAGCTTAGTAGCGGGAGCGGGCTACAATGAGCAGTTCTTC.

The count of this clone is one. V is TRBV6-1 and J is TRBJ2-1; D not resolved. The V gene lost 2 bases and the J gene lost 0 bases, with 8 bases spanning the gap. Germline V lookup: CDR1 MNHNS, CDR2 SASEGT. The CDR3 covers 15 residues. CDR3 sequence: CASSELGRSYNEQFF. The CDR3 DNA reads TGTGCCAGCAGTGAACTAGGGCGCTCCTACAATGAGCAGTTCTTC.

The rearrangement uses TRBV19 and TRBJ1-4; 7 nucleotides match TRBD1. This CDR3 comprises 15 residues. Unmatched junction bases numbered 11, after V lost 8 bases and J lost 5 bases. Germline V lookup: CDR1 LNHDA, CDR2 SQIVND (reference sequence). The CDR3 loop is CASQRTGTENEKLFF. The DNA of the CDR3 is TGTGCCAGTCAGAGAACCGGGACAGAGAATGAAAAACTGTTTTTT.

This rearrangement joins TRBV27 to TRBJ2-1; D ambiguous. Deletions cut 4 bases from V and 4 bases from J, with 17 bases between. The germline gives CDR1 MNHEY, CDR2 SMNVEV (reference sequence). The CDR3 is 16 residues long. The CDR3 reads CASSSIRKQTYNEQFF. As DNA, the CDR3 is TGTGCCAGCAGTTCTATCAGAAAGCAAACTTACAATGAGCAGTTCTTC.

The rearrangement joins TRBV29-1 to TRBJ2-5; tentatively, D is TRBD1 (6 bases). The germline V gene encodes CDR1 SQVTM and CDR2 ANQGSEA. The CDR3 covers 13 residues. Trimming removed 7 bases from V and 7 bases from J, with 19 bases in between. CDR3 bases: TGCAGCGGGGCCGGGACATCATTCGGGACCCAGTACTTC. Translating gives CSGAGTSFGTQYF.

This sequence joins TRBV18 and TRBJ2-2; no definite D call. The V gene's germline CDR1 is KGHSH and CDR2 LQKENI. V was trimmed by 3 bases and J by 3 bases, leaving 8 bases between them. The CDR3 consists of 14 residues. CDR3 amino acids: CASSPNTDTGELFF. The DNA of the CDR3 is TGTGCCAGCTCACCGAATACTGACACCGGGGAGCTGTTTTTT.

This chain connects TRBV7-2 to TRBJ2-7; D not certain. Germline values: CDR1 SGHTA, CDR2 FQGNSA. This CDR3 spans 13 amino acids. The V gene lost 6 bases and the J gene lost 0 bases, with 9 bases spanning the gap. CDR3 nucleotides: TGTGCCAGCAGACGAGTCCCCTCCTACGAGCAGTACTTC. It encodes CASRRVPSYEQYF.

This rearrangement joins TRBV6-5 to TRBJ1-6; no clear D gene. In germline, CDR1 is MNHEY, CDR2 SVGAGI. The length of the CDR3 is 14 residues. V was clipped by 5 bases and J by 8 bases, with 13 bases between them. CDR3 in DNA: TGTGCCAGCAGTACCGCGGGTGTGGATTCACCCCTCCACTTT. The encoded protein is CASSTAGVDSPLHF.

The rearrangement joins TRBV5-6 to TRBJ1-2, with 7 bases aligning to TRBD1. The CDR3 is 14 residues long. The V and J ends lost 0 bases and 3 bases, in that order; junction bases with no gene match: 2. Germline V CDR1 and CDR2: SGHDT, YYEEEE. The CDR3 loop is CASSLDTGDYGYTF. The CDR3 nucleotides read TGTGCCAGCAGCTTGGACACAGGGGACTATGGCTACACCTTC.

The CDR3 DNA reads TGTGCCAGTAGTAGGGACAGGGGCAATGAGCAGTTCTTC. Translated, it gives CASSRDRGNEQFF. The chain has TRBV19 and TRBJ2-1; the match to TRBD1 covers 10 bases. The CDR3 extends over 13 amino acids. V shed 4 bases and J 6 bases; nucleotides not matched to a gene: 0. Germline V gene data show CDR1 as LNHDA and CDR2 as SQIVND (reference sequence).

The gene calls are TRBV5-6 and TRBJ2-3; D gene uncertain. The CDR3 extends over 12 amino acids. V lost 4 bases and J lost 1, with 4 bases in between. The germline CDR1 and CDR2 sequences are SGHDT and YYEEEE. For the CDR3, the DNA is TGTGCCAGCAGCCCGGGCACAGATACGCAGTATTTT. The encoded protein is CASSPGTDTQYF.

This sequence joins TRBV18 and TRBJ2-7; D uncertain. There are 14 residues in the CDR3. Trimming pared 4 bases from V and 2 bases from J, leaving 12 bases between. Germline loops: CDR1 KGHSH, CDR2 LQKENI. The CDR3 sequence is CASSLGRATYEQYF. The CDR3 bases are TGTGCCAGCTCACTGGGTCGGGCGACCTACGAGCAGTACTTC.

For this clone: Other DNA sequences within the sample encode an identical CDR3. J is TRBJ2-6 and V is TRBV25-1; unclear D gene. CDR3 length: 14 residues. The germline gives CDR1 MGHDK, CDR2 SYGVNS. V was cut by 3 bases and J by 0 bases, with 3 bases left in between. The CDR3 spells CASSEISGANVLTF. CDR3 bases: TGTGCCAGCAGTGAGATCTCTGGGGCCAACGTCCTGACTTTC.

A remark on this clone: Other DNA sequences in this specimen translate into the identical CDR3. The chain has TRBV7-3 and TRBJ1-1; possible D gene TRBD1, 5 bases. The germline gives CDR1 SGHTA, CDR2 FQGTGA. The CDR3 loop spans 14 amino acids. The germline V and J ends were trimmed by 2 bases and 5 bases, with 12 bases remaining between them. CDR3 DNA: TGTGCCAGCAGCTTACAGGGCGAGGGGACTGAAGCTTTCTTT. Its protein is CASSLQGEGTEAFF.

The chain couples TRBV9 to TRBJ1-5, with D possibly matching TRBD1 (5 bases). From germline, CDR1 is SGDLS and CDR2 YYNGEE. V lost 0 bases, J lost 4 bases, and 11 bases lay in between. This CDR3 region has 15 residues. CDR3: CASSVDGGPNQPQHF. Written as DNA, the CDR3 is TGTGCCAGCAGCGTAGACGGGGGACCTAATCAGCCCCAGCATTTT.

This clone was counted once. The chain joins TRBV5-1 to TRBJ2-5; the match to TRBD2 covers 8 bases. This CDR3 is built from 16 residues. The junction had 10 bases not matched to a gene; V was cut back by 4 bases and J by 2 bases. Germline CDR1 is SGHRS and CDR2 is YFSETQ. The CDR3 region is CASSPGSGSRQETQYF. CDR3 DNA sequence: TGCGCCAGCAGCCCCGGGAGCGGGAGCCGACAAGAGACCCAGTACTTC.

CDR3 in DNA: TGTGCCAGCAGTTTATTGGCGGGGGGGCCGATAGATACGCAGTATTTT. This codes for CASSLLAGGPIDTQYF. The rearrangement uses TRBV28 and TRBJ2-3; 9 bases match TRBD2. This CDR3 has 16 residues. Germline loops: CDR1 MDHEN, CDR2 SYDVKM. The J segment lost 5 bases and the V segment lost 1 base, leaving 7 bases of the junction unmatched. Using reference TRBV28 and TRBJ2-3 for the parts outside the CDR3, the full variable domain is DVKVTQSSRYLVKRTGEKVFLECVQDMDHENMFWYRQDPGLGLRLIYFSYDVKMKEKGDIPEGYSVSREKKERFSLILESASTNQTSMYLCASSLLAGGPIDTQYFGPGTRLTVL.

This rearrangement joins TRBV12-5 to TRBJ2-2; D is unresolved. CDR1 LGHNT and CDR2 FRNRAP come from the germline V gene. This CDR3 has 16 residues. The V end lost 0 bases, the J end lost 6 bases, and 14 bases lay between the germline ends. CDR3 residues: CASGLVSPGPSGELFF. The CDR3 bases are TGTGCTAGTGGTTTGGTATCTCCAGGCCCGTCCGGGGAGCTGTTTTTT.

This clone was detected only once. The chain employs TRBV6-1 and TRBJ1-1, with D unclear. The CDR3 is 14 amino acids. Trimming removed 2 bases at V and 1 base at J, with 8 bases between. CDR1 and CDR2 (germline): MNHNS, SASEGT. This CDR3 reads CASSERVANTEAFF. The CDR3 DNA reads as TGTGCCAGCAGTGAAAGGGTCGCGAACACTGAAGCTTTCTTT.

Note on this clone: Other DNA sequences in the sample encode the same CDR3. The chain employs TRBV6-5 and TRBJ1-1; no firm D call. Trimming shortened V by 6 bases and J by 4 bases, and 12 bases separated the two germline ends. The CDR3 has 13 amino acids. CDR1 is MNHEY and CDR2 is SVGAGI in the germline V gene. The CDR3 coding sequence is TGTGCCAGCAGCTCCCCGCGAGGCACTGAAGCTTTCTTT. It codes for CASSSPRGTEAFF.